This entry describes one TCR beta chain. Participants reported their clinical history, and cohort assignment relied on those reports. In the source study's methods: Amplification of reference gene primers provided the estimated nucleated cell counts. The method was immunoSEQ multiplex PCR; TCRdb's version includes in-frame clones alone and lacks a portion of them. The DNA was the basis for D and trimming; V, J and clone size are from that table. The profile shows 250,000 to 300,000 clones, roughly 90% of them singletons. The record originates from a study of blood T cell repertoires in COVID-19. Study background: Sample material is recorded as cDNA or gDNA derived from T cells, B-cell-depleted T cells, or PBMCs.

Germline V gene lookup returns CDR1 SGHNT and CDR2 YYREEE (reference sequence). The V segment lost 4 bases and the J segment 9 bases; nucleotides outside the gene matches: 7. The CDR3 length is 16 residues. The chain combines TRBV5-4 with TRBJ2-1; 16 bases line up with TRBD2. The sample taken for sequencing was PBMCs or T cells enriched from blood (not recorded which). This receptor was identified in a woman aged 40 to 50 with acute COVID-19. CDR3 protein: CASSPPGLAGGGEQFF. The CDR3 nucleotides read TGTGCCAGCAGCCCTCCGGGACTAGCGGGGGGGGGTGAGCAGTTCTTC.